The next 14 T cell receptor beta chains were all read from a single sample in a study of T cell responses to AZD1222 COVID-19 vaccine. Sequencing was performed with immunoSEQ multiplex PCR; in TCRdb, only in-frame clones are kept and a portion is missing. The table has some 140,000 clones, over 75% seen once. The sequenced sample was peripheral blood, obtained 28 days after the second dose of the MenACWY control vaccine. The source is an adult who received the MenACWY meningococcal vaccine as a control.

This clone came up a few times. The chain has TRBV16 and TRBJ1-4; the D gene is possibly TRBD1 (5 bases). This CDR3 comprises 13 residues. V lost 6 bases and J lost 7, with 12 bases in between. CDR1 and CDR2 (germline): KGHSY, FQNENV. The CDR3 is CASSLGTAEKLFF. DNA of the CDR3: TGTGCCAGCAGTCTAGGGACGGCTGAAAAACTGTTTTTT.

Written as DNA, the CDR3 is TGTGCCAGCAGCCCCGGGGGTTCCTACGAGCAGTACGTC. It translates to CASSPGGSYEQYV. This chain connects TRBV7-9 to TRBJ2-7; a possible D gene is TRBD2 (6 bases). Germline assignment: CDR1 SEHNR and CDR2 FQNEAQ (reference sequence). CDR3 size: 13 residues. V was clipped by 5 bases and J by 1 base, with 9 bases between them.

This clone was seen a handful of times. This chain uses TRBV29-1 with TRBJ2-1, with D unresolved. V lost 1 base and J 8 bases, leaving 12 bases between the germline ends. CDR3 length: 13 amino acids. Germline values: CDR1 SQVTM, CDR2 ANQGSEA. The CDR3 loop reads CSVEGLGLDEQFF. CDR3 sequence (DNA): TGCAGCGTTGAAGGGTTAGGGTTGGATGAGCAGTTCTTC.

CDR3 protein: CASSSFLYEQYF. The CDR3 nucleotides are TGTGCCAGCAGCTCTTTTCTCTACGAGCAGTACTTC. The rearrangement joins TRBV7-2 to TRBJ2-7, with unresolved D. Trimming removed 4 bases from V and 3 bases from J, with 7 bases in between. This CDR3 spans 12 amino acids. Germline-derived CDR1 and CDR2 are SGHTA and FQGNSA.

This chain links TRBV5-1 with TRBJ2-1; 14 bases align to TRBD2. In germline, CDR1 is SGHRS, CDR2 YFSETQ. The length of the CDR3 is 15 residues. V trimming: 3 bases; J trimming: 5 bases; junction bases outside the gene matches: 1. This CDR3 reads CASSSGLAGDNEQFF. The CDR3 DNA reads as TGCGCCAGCAGCTCGGGACTAGCGGGGGACAATGAGCAGTTCTTC.

The V call is TRBV5-4, the J call TRBJ1-2; D is undetermined. Per the germline V gene, CDR1 is SGHNT and CDR2 is YYREEE (reference sequence). The CDR3 consists of 14 residues. Deletions cut 1 base from V and 1 base from J, with 8 bases between. CDR3 amino acids: CASSLSRVNYGYTF. CDR3 in DNA: TGTGCCAGCAGCTTGTCGAGGGTTAACTATGGCTACACCTTC. Filled out from reference TRBV5-4 and TRBJ1-2, the complete variable domain reads ETGVTQSPTHLIKTRGQQVTLRCSSQSGHNTVSWYQQALGQGPQFIFQYYREEENGRGNFPPRFSGLQFPNYSSELNVNALELDDSALYLCASSLSRVNYGYTFGSGTRLTVV.

The chain joins TRBV9 to TRBJ1-1, with D maybe TRBD1 (5 bases). V was shortened by 1 base and J by 6 bases, with 13 bases between the two germline ends. Germline loops: CDR1 SGDLS, CDR2 YYNGEE. The CDR3 runs 14 residues. CDR3 in DNA: TGTGCCAGCAGCGTAACTCAGGGTCGGGCTGAAGCTTTCTTT. This encodes CASSVTQGRAEAFF.

This chain links TRBV7-2 with TRBJ2-7; TRBD2 is a possible D gene (6 bases). The germline gives CDR1 SGHTA, CDR2 FQGNSA. V dropped 6 bases and J dropped 4 bases, with 13 bases sitting between them. This CDR3 is 13 amino acids long. The CDR3 loop reads CASRPGLSYEQYF. The CDR3 DNA sequence: TGTGCCAGCAGGCCGGGACTGTCTTACGAGCAGTACTTC.

The table lists this clone with a count of one. V usage is TRBV11-3 and J usage is TRBJ2-1, with 7 bases aligning to TRBD2. The ends lost 9 bases at V and 1 base at J; junction bases unmatched: 3. The germline gives CDR1 SGHNT, CDR2 YENEEA. The CDR3 is 13 residues long. CDR3 protein: CASQAGSYNEQFF. The CDR3 DNA reads TGTGCCAGTCAAGCGGGGTCCTACAATGAGCAGTTCTTC.

The rearrangement uses TRBV5-1 and TRBJ2-2; the D is unclear. Trimming cost V 6 bases and J 0 bases, with 9 bases left between them. Germline V lookup: CDR1 SGHRS, CDR2 YFSETQ. The CDR3 covers 14 residues. The CDR3 DNA sequence: TGCGCCAGCATGGAAGGGTCGAACACCGGGGAGCTGTTTTTT. Its protein product is CASMEGSNTGELFF.

V and J are TRBV3-1 (or the pseudogene TRBV3-2) and TRBJ1-1; no firm D call. This CDR3 spans 14 amino acids. Trimming cost V 1 base and J 1 base, with 7 bases left between them. The V gene's germline CDR1 is LGHDT and CDR2 YNNKEL (reference sequence). The CDR3 reads CASSQGSENTEAFF. The DNA for the CDR3 is TGTGCCAGCAGCCAAGGTTCGGAGAACACTGAAGCTTTCTTT.

This rearrangement joins TRBV11-3 to TRBJ2-7; maybe TRBD1 (5 bases). This CDR3 is built from 14 residues. The V gene's germline CDR1 is SGHNT and CDR2 YENEEA. Trimming removed 2 bases from V and 3 bases from J, with 11 bases in between. CDR3 residues: CASSLRPGYYEQYF. The CDR3 DNA reads TGTGCCAGCAGCTTACGACCAGGGTACTACGAGCAGTACTTC.

The chain uses TRBV28 and TRBJ2-7; D might be TRBD1 or TRBD2, each matching 6 bases. Per germline, CDR1 MDHEN and CDR2 SYDVKM. CDR3 length: 14 residues. Trimming removed 6 bases from V and 0 bases from J, with 12 bases in between. The CDR3 sequence is CASSAGGSSYEQYF. The CDR3 DNA is TGTGCCAGCAGCGCCGGGGGCAGCTCCTACGAGCAGTACTTC.

The chain employs TRBV4-2 and TRBJ1-2; the D is unclear. This CDR3 spans 14 amino acids. Trimming removed 2 bases at V and 3 bases at J, with 10 bases between. Germline assignment: CDR1 LGHNA and CDR2 YNFKEQ. CDR3 sequence: CASSQPRTDYGYTF. Here the CDR3 DNA reads TGTGCCAGCAGCCAACCGCGGACGGACTATGGCTACACCTTC.